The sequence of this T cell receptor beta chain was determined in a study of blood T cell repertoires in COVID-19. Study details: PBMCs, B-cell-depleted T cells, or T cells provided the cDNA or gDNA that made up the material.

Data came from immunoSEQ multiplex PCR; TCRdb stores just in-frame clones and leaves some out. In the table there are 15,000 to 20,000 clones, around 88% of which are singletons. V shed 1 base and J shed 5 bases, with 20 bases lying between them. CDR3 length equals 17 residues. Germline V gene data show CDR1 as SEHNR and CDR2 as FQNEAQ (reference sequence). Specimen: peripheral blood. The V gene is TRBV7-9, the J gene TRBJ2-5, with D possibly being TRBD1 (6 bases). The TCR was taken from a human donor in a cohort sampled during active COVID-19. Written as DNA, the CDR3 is TGTGCCAGCAGCTTAGAATGGGGCAGGGGTTCCCACGAGACCCAGTACTTC. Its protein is CASSLEWGRGSHETQYF.